This T cell receptor (beta chain) was captured by sequencing in a study of OX40 agonist ivuxolimab in advanced cancers. Study information: Eligibility admitted prior anti-PD-1, anti-PD-L1 or anti-CTLA-4 therapy; around 38% had some.

Measured with immunoSEQ multiplex PCR; TCRdb has only the in-frame clones, and not every one. Found here are about 99,000 clones, about 96% of them singletons; the top ten hold roughly 2.1%. The CDR3 extends over 14 amino acids. Trimming pared 5 bases from V and 1 base from J, leaving 12 bases between. The V gene's germline CDR1 is LNHDA and CDR2 SQIVND (reference sequence). Blood sampling took place at baseline, cycle 4 day 1, and cycle 7 day 1. A remark on this clone: What it binds is not known.

Regarding the study as a whole: Dose levels from 0.1 to 3.0 mg/kg saw CD4+ and CD8+ blood T cells expand clonally by week 6.

Sequences were derived from CD4+ or CD8+ T cells sorted from blood, sampled in a trial of the OX40 agonist ivuxolimab. This TCR came from an adult with an advanced solid tumor such as melanoma, head and neck, liver or kidney cancer. The chain links TRBV19 to TRBJ2-7, with D uncertain. CDR3 amino acids: CASSHGVGSYEQYF. CDR3 in DNA: TGTGCCAGTAGTCATGGTGTTGGGTCCTACGAGCAGTACTTC.